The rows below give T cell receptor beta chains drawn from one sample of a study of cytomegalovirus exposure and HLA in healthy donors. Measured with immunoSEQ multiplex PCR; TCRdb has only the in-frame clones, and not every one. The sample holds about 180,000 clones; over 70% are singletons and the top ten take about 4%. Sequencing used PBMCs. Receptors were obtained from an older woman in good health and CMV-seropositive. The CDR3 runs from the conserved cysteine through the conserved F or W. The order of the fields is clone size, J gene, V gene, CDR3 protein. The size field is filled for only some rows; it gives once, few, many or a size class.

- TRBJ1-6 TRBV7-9 CASSLDGRVSFSSPLHF
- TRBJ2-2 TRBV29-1 CSVATSGFGELFF
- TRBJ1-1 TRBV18 CASSPPATNTEAFF
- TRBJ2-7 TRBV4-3 CASSQDRTGTTYEQYF
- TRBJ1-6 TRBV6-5 CASNNRAGGRSPLHF
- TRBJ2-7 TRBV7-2 CASSSAGTGPYEQYF
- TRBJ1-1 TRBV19 CASNSRGSMNTGAFF
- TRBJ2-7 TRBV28 CASRPEVGQTYEQYF
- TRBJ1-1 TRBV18 CASSPVWALNTEAFF
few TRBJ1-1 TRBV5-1 CASSPGTGNTEAFF
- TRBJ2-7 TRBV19 CASSIPGTGDDEQYF
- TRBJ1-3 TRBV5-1 CASSLVGQGGIGGNTIYF
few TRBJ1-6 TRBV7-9 CASSITEGENSPLHF
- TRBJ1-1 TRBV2 CASSDLGGGYEAFF
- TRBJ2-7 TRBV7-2 CASSSMLGGGFEQYF
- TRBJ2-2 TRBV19 CASWQNANTGELFF
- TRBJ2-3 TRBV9 CASSETTSRTQYF
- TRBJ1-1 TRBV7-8 CASSRDGDTEAFF
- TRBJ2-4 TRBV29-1 CSVGGPGGSSKNIQYF
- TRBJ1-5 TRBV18 CASSPGRGSNQPQHF
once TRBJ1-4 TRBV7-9 CSSSSGDATNEKLFF
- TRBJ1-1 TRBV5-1 CASSSQGQGRGNTEAFF
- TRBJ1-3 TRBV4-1 CASSQVGTGGQGNTIYF
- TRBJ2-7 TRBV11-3 CASSPSPGYEQYF
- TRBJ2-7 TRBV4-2 CASSQEDRGLYEQYF
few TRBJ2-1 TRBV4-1 CASSQGLAGVNEQFF
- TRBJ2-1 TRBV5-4 CASSRETGGQFF
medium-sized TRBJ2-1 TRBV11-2 CASSPRGSGEFYNEQFF
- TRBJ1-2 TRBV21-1 CASSKIPFSYSLDTYGYTF
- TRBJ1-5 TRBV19 CASTVSRADQPQHF
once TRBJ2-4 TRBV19 CASSATENIQYF
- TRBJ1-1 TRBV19 CASRGQGTTEAFF
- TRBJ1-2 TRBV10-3 CAIIGDRGQSGYGYTF
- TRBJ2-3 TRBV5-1 CASSPRVAGAHFTQYF
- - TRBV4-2 CASSQDGVPSGEQYF
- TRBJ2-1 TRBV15 CATSPHPRTSGPVNEQFF
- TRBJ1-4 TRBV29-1 CSVARTATNEKLFF
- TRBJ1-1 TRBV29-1 CSVEDFSTEAFF
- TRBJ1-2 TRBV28 CASTSSGGNYGYTF
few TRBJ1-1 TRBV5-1 CASSLPGQGMSTEAFF
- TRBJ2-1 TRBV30 CAWSKRGGSEQFF
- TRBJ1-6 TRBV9 CASSSDRDRNSPLHF
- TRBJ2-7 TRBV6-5 CASKSQQGNYEQYF
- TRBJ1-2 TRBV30 CAWSVRVSNYGYTF
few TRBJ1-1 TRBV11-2 CASSLGRNTEAFF
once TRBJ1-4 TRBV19 CASGGRSTNEKLFF
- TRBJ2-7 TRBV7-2 CASSLAGRGFKTYEQYF
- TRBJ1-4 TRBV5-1 CASSPDREAEKLFF
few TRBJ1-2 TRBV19 CASSMETGMASGYTF
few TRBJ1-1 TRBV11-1 CASSSLLTVEAFF
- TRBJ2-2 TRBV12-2 CASRLNGLAGTKDTGELFF
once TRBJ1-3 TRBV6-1 CASSEVGLSGNTIYF
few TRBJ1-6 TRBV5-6 CASSLRGYYNSPLHF
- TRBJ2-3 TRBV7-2 CASSQIGGAGDTQYF
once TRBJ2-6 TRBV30 CAWTRLQISYSGANVLAF
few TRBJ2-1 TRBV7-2 CASSFSGTSSYNEQFF
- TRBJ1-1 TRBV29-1 CSGGIGGSGEAFF
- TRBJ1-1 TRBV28 CASSPGGANTEAFF
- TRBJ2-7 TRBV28 CASSFSGGAYEQYF